The 14 T cell receptor beta chains reported below all come from one sample, sequenced in a study of blood T cell repertoires in COVID-19. TCRdb's copy holds only in-frame clones and misses some; the assay was immunoSEQ multiplex PCR. This sample has under 50,000 clones, with 75% to 85% found just once. Sequenced material: peripheral blood. Source of these receptors: a man between 35 and 55 years old with acute or convalescent COVID-19.

This rearrangement joins TRBV7-9 to TRBJ2-3, with D hard to call. This CDR3 has 15 amino acids. Trimming pared 5 bases from V and 1 base from J, leaving 13 bases between. The V gene's germline CDR1 is SEHNR and CDR2 FQNEAQ (reference sequence). The CDR3 DNA sequence: TGTGCCAGCAGCCCACGAGGCTCGGGCACAGATACGCAGTATTTT. Translating gives CASSPRGSGTDTQYF.

Only one count was recorded for this clone. The chain uses TRBV5-1 and TRBJ1-2; 10 nucleotides align to TRBD1. This CDR3 is 14 amino acids long. CDR1 and CDR2 from the germline V gene are SGHRS and YFSETQ. The J segment lost 6 bases and the V segment lost 4 bases, leaving 6 bases of the junction unmatched. This CDR3 is CASSEGTGVDGYTF. In DNA form, the CDR3 reads TGCGCCAGCAGCGAGGGGACAGGGGTTGATGGCTACACCTTC.

V and J are TRBV12-3 or TRBV12-4 and TRBJ1-1; possible D gene TRBD1, 5 bases. CDR3 length: 13 amino acids. Trimming removed 3 bases from V and 5 bases from J, with 10 bases in between. CDR3 sequence: CASSLGRVTEAFF. The CDR3 DNA sequence: TGTGCCAGCAGTTTGGGCAGGGTAACTGAAGCTTTCTTT.

The chain links TRBV6-5 to TRBJ1-1; D might be TRBD1 (5 bases). Trimming stripped 6 bases from V and 2 bases from J, with 16 bases between. The CDR3 contains 15 residues. The germline CDR1 and CDR2 sequences are MNHEY and SVGAGI. The CDR3 bases are TGTGCCAGCAGCGCCTCGGGGGTACCAAACACTGAAGCTTTCTTT. Residues: CASSASGVPNTEAFF.

This clone was recorded many times. The chain combines TRBV7-9 with TRBJ2-6; a possible D gene is TRBD1 (6 bases). The germline V gene encodes CDR1 SEHNR and CDR2 FQNEAQ (reference sequence). This CDR3 region has 16 residues. The germline V and J ends were trimmed by 7 bases and 1 base, with 14 bases remaining between them. Written as DNA, the CDR3 is TGTGCCAGCAACAGGGCTCGGGATTCTGGGGCCAACGTCCTGACTTTC. Translation gives CASNRARDSGANVLTF. The full variable domain, with the rest looked up from reference TRBV7-9 and TRBJ2-6, is DTGVSQNPRHKITKRGQNVTFRCDPISEHNRLYWYRQTLGQGPEFLTYFQNEAQLEKSRLLSDRFSAERPKGSFSTLEIQRTEQGDSAMYLCASNRARDSGANVLTFGAGSRLTVL.

This clone is a singleton in its sample. The CDR3 here is CASSEQYYEQYF. The CDR3 nucleotides read TGTGCCAGCAGTGAGCAGTACTACGAGCAGTACTTC. The rearrangement uses TRBV2 and TRBJ2-7; D is undetermined. Germline-derived CDR1 and CDR2 are SNHLY and FYNNEI. The CDR3 extends over 12 amino acids. V was clipped by 3 bases and J by 3 bases, with 6 bases between them.

The gene calls are TRBV10-3 and TRBJ1-1, with D possibly matching TRBD1 (6 bases). Trimming stripped 6 bases from V and 4 bases from J, with 15 bases between. The CDR3 contains 14 residues. CDR1 is ENHRY, CDR2 SYGVKD, per germline. The CDR3, as DNA: TGTGCCATCAGAAATAACAGGGAGATCACTGAAGCTTTCTTT. Its protein product is CAIRNNREITEAFF.

This rearrangement joins TRBV7-3 to TRBJ2-1; possible D gene TRBD2, 6 bases. The CDR3 sequence is 14 residues long. V lost 4 bases, J lost 7 bases, and 14 bases lay in between. Germline CDR1 reads SGHTA; CDR2 reads FQGTGA. The CDR3 sequence is CASSSTGTQNEQFF. The CDR3 DNA reads as TGTGCCAGCAGCTCCACCGGGACTCAGAATGAGCAGTTCTTC.

The rearrangement joins TRBV6-5 to TRBJ2-7; 7 bases match TRBD2. Germline V CDR1 and CDR2: MNHEY, SVGAGI. CDR3 length: 13 amino acids. Trimming took 6 bases from V and 3 from J; bases not matched to a gene: 5. Here the CDR3 reads CASRGLRGYEQYF. CDR3 in DNA: TGTGCCAGCAGGGGACTAAGGGGCTACGAGCAGTACTTC.

This clone was counted a single time. The chain couples TRBV19 to TRBJ2-1, with 8 nucleotides matching TRBD1. This CDR3 has 15 residues. Germline V gives CDR1 LNHDA, CDR2 SQIVND (reference sequence). The V and J ends lost 5 bases and 4 bases, in that order; junction bases with no gene match: 7. The CDR3 DNA is TGTGCCAGTAGTCAAGGGACAGGTCCTTACAATGAGCAGTTCTTC. This gives the protein CASSQGTGPYNEQFF.

The sample holds one count of this clone. The chain joins TRBV7-2 to TRBJ1-1, with a possible D match to TRBD1 (6 bases). Trimming shortened V by 2 bases and J by 1 base, and 8 bases separated the two germline ends. Per the germline V gene, CDR1 is SGHTA and CDR2 is FQGNSA. CDR3 size: 14 residues. CDR3 coding DNA: TGTGCCAGCAGCTTACTGACAGGGAACACTGAAGCTTTCTTT. This codes for CASSLLTGNTEAFF. Full variable domain (outside the CDR3, taken from reference TRBV7-2 and TRBJ1-1): GAGVSQSPSNKVTEKGKDVELRCDPISGHTALYWYRQSLGQGLEFLIYFQGNSAPDKSGLPSDRFSAERTGGSVSTLTIQRTQQEDSAVYLCASSLLTGNTEAFFGQGTRLTVV.

This clone was observed once. The chain employs TRBV19 and TRBJ2-3; 10 nucleotides align to TRBD2. The CDR3 is 15 residues long. V lost 8 bases, J lost 3 bases, and 8 bases stayed unmatched. CDR1 and CDR2 from the germline V gene are LNHDA and SQIVND (reference sequence). CDR3 nucleotide sequence: TGTGCCAGTTCAAGGAGCGGGGGGGCAACAGATACGCAGTATTTT. It specifies CASSRSGGATDTQYF.

This chain connects TRBV18 to TRBJ1-2, with 11 nucleotides matching TRBD1. Germline V gene lookup returns CDR1 KGHSH and CDR2 LQKENI. CDR3 size: 14 residues. The V segment lost 10 bases and the J segment 4 bases; nucleotides outside the gene matches: 8. The chain's CDR3 is CATEDRGRFYGYTF. The CDR3 DNA reads TGTGCCACCGAGGACAGGGGGCGATTCTATGGCTACACCTTC.

This chain joins TRBV6-6 and TRBJ2-4; D remains ambiguous. Trimming removed 5 bases at V and 0 bases at J, with 11 bases between. CDR3 length: 15 residues. The V gene's germline CDR1 is MNHNY and CDR2 SVGAGI (reference sequence). The CDR3 here is CASSPPVLAKNIQYF. As DNA, the CDR3 is TGTGCCAGCAGTCCCCCCGTTTTAGCCAAAAACATTCAGTACTTC.